This is a list of T cell receptor beta chains from one sample in a study of cytomegalovirus exposure and HLA in healthy donors. Only in-frame clones appear in the TCRdb table, and some are missing; sequencing was by immunoSEQ multiplex PCR. This sample yields about 280,000 clones, of which 70% to 90% are seen a single time; approximately 0.88% belongs to the top ten. Sequenced: PBMCs. These receptors originate from a woman between 18 and 30 years old in good health and CMV-seronegative. CDR3s include the opening cysteine and the closing phenylalanine or tryptophan. D genes are given only for firm matches. The listing skips clone size in some rows; elsewhere it reads once, few, many or a size class.

>TRBD1|TRBJ1-1|TRBV5-8|NA
TGTGCCAGCAGCTTGCCGGGACAGGGTGAAAAGGACACTGAAGCTTTCTTT
CASSLPGQGEKDTEAFF
>TRBD1|TRBJ1-2|TRBV9|NA
TGTGCCAGCAGCTGGGGGACAGATGGAGACTATGGCTACACCTTC
CASSWGTDGDYGYTF
>NA|TRBJ1-5|TRBV5-1|NA
TGCGCCAGCAGCCCCGGCGGGATTGGGGGTGGCAATCAGCCCCAGCATTTT
CASSPGGIGGGNQPQHF
>TRBD2|TRBJ2-1|TRBV7-9|NA
TGTGCCAGCAGCTTAGTGAGCGGGGGGGGTTACAATGAGCAGTTCTTC
CASSLVSGGGYNEQFF
>NA|TRBJ2-3|TRBV5-1|NA
TGCGCCAGCAGGGCGGGATCCACAGATACGCAGTATTTT
CASRAGSTDTQYF
>NA|TRBJ1-2|TRBV4-1|few
TGCGCCAGTGATTCGGGGGGCTCCAATGGCTACACCTTC
CASDSGGSNGYTF
>TRBD1|TRBJ2-7|TRBV7-8|NA
TGTGCCAGCAGCCTCCTGGACAGGGCCGAGCAGTACTTC
CASSLLDRAEQYF
>NA|TRBJ1-4|TRBV25-1|NA
TGTGCCAGCAGTCCGGGTTTCGTGGGAAAACTGTTTTTT
CASSPGFVGKLFF
>TRBD1|TRBJ1-1|TRBV11-2|NA
TGTGCCAGCAGCTGGACAGGGGGCGAGGAAGCTTTCTTT
CASSWTGGEEAFF
>NA|TRBJ1-3|TRBV28|once
TGTGCCAGCCGACAGGTCTCGGGAAACACCATATATTTT
CASRQVSGNTIYF
>NA|TRBJ1-5|TRBV7-2|NA
TGTGCCAGCAGCTCCACGCGGGGGCCCAATCAGCCCCAGCATTTT
CASSSTRGPNQPQHF
>TRBD2|TRBJ2-7|TRBV28|NA
TGTGCCAGCAGTGGGGGGGGATCCGAGCAGTACTTC
CASSGGGSEQYF
>NA|TRBJ2-3|TRBV11-1|NA
TGTGCCAGCAGCTATGTCCGCGCAGATACGCAGTATTTT
CASSYVRADTQYF
>NA|TRBJ2-7|TRBV2|NA
TGTGCCAGCAGACCGGAACAGCTACACTCCTACGAGCAGTACTTC
CASRPEQLHSYEQYF
>TRBD1|TRBJ2-1|TRBV13|once
TGTGCCAGCAGCGAAGCCCCTATAAACAGGGGCACCTACAATGAGCAGTTCTTC
CASSEAPINRGTYNEQFF
>NA|TRBJ2-1|TRBV18|NA
TGTGCCAGCTCACCTGAGAGGAAGCAGTTCTTC
CASSPERKQFF
>NA|TRBJ1-2|TRBV5-6|NA
TGTGCCAGCAGCTGGGCAGAAATTAACTATGGCTACACCTTC
CASSWAEINYGYTF
>TRBD1|TRBJ1-2|TRBV29-1|few
TGCAGCGTTGAAGATGGGGACAGTCCTAACTATGGCTACACCTTC
CSVEDGDSPNYGYTF
>TRBD2|TRBJ2-1|TRBV5-4|few
TGTGCCAGCAGCTTCAGGGAGGGGAATGAGCAGTTCTTC
CASSFREGNEQFF
>TRBD1|TRBJ1-5|TRBV7-3|NA
TGTGCCAACGCGGTGCCTCCATGGGGACAGGGGGGGGGTCAGCCCCAGCATTTT
CANAVPPWGQGGGQPQHF